A selection of T cell receptor beta chains follows, all from one sample in a study of shared clonotypes between healthy human individuals. The protocol was immunoSEQ multiplex PCR, while the TCRdb copy is restricted to in-frame clones and leaves out a portion. The sample consists of more than 600,000 clones, around 90% of them appearing once. The specimen was naive CD8+ T cells sorted from blood. These receptors originate from a man aged 25-45 years in good health. The CDR3 runs from the conserved cysteine through the conserved F or W. The order of the fields is D gene, clone size, V gene, J gene, CDR3 DNA, CDR3 protein. A D gene is named only where the DNA matches it firmly. Size is omitted from some rows. Given values are once, few, many or a class for expanded clones.

>-|-|TRBV5-5|TRBJ2-7
TGTGCCAGCAGCTCGACCCCGACCTACGAGCAGTACTTC
CASSSTPTYEQYF
>-|-|TRBV27|TRBJ2-2
TGTGCCAGCAGGAATAGGAAGGGGGTAGGCGGGGAGCTGTTTTTT
CASRNRKGVGGELFF
>TRBD1|-|TRBV27|TRBJ1-5
TGTGCCAGCAGTCCAAATGGACAGGCTCAGCCCCAGCATTTT
CASSPNGQAQPQHF
>TRBD1|-|TRBV4-1|TRBJ2-7
TGCGCCAGCAGCCCGATTCACAGGGGGCTCTACGAGCAGTACTTC
CASSPIHRGLYEQYF
>-|-|TRBV28|TRBJ2-1
TGTGCCAGCAGCCGCTCCTACAATGAGCAGTTCTTC
CASSRSYNEQFF
>-|-|TRBV9|TRBJ2-1
TGTGCCAGCAGCGTAGTAGGGGGTTTGGGCGGGGAACCCTCCTACAATGAGCAGTTCTTC
CASSVVGGLGGEPSYNEQFF
>-|-|TRBV6-4|TRBJ2-2
TGTGCCAGTTCCCGGGACGATCTCACCGGGGAGCTGTTTTTT
CASSRDDLTGELFF
>-|-|TRBV6-6|TRBJ2-3
TGTGCCAGCAGTTACGGGGGTGCGGCCACAGATACGCAGTATTTT
CASSYGGAATDTQYF
>TRBD1|-|TRBV5-4|TRBJ1-2
TGTGCCAGCAGCCAAGGACAGGCGAGATATAACTATGGCTACACCTTC
CASSQGQARYNYGYTF
>TRBD2|-|TRBV7-2|TRBJ2-1
TGTGCCAGCAGCTTACTCGGCGGGAGGGCAGCCTACAATGAGCAGTTCTTC
CASSLLGGRAAYNEQFF
>TRBD1|few|TRBV28|TRBJ2-7
TGTGCCAGCAGTTTTGGGGACAGGGGGATCAACGAGCAGTACTTC
CASSFGDRGINEQYF
>TRBD2|-|TRBV4-1|TRBJ2-7
TGCGCCAGCAGCCAAGAATATCCAGCGGGAGCTTACGAGCAGTACTTC
CASSQEYPAGAYEQYF
>-|-|TRBV11-2|TRBJ1-5
TGTGCCAGCAGTCCCGGCGGGGGCGGAAATCAGCCCCAGCATTTT
CASSPGGGGNQPQHF
>-|-|TRBV6-1|TRBJ2-2
TGTGCCAGCAGTGATCCCCTCCGGGGCCTAAACACCGGGGAGCTGTTTTTT
CASSDPLRGLNTGELFF
>-|-|TRBV29-1|TRBJ2-7
TGCAGCGTTGTGGTTCGTGACAGCACCTACGAGCAGTACTTC
CSVVVRDSTYEQYF
>-|-|TRBV2|TRBJ2-7
TGTGCCAGCAGTGCGGTCCCGTACGAGCAGTACTTC
CASSAVPYEQYF
>-|-|TRBV27|TRBJ2-1
TGTGCCAGCAGTTTAGGGGCCTACAATGAGCAGTTCTTC
CASSLGAYNEQFF
>-|-|TRBV28|TRBJ2-7
TGTGCCAGCAGTTTGGTCAGGAGTAACTCCTACGAGCAGTACTTC
CASSLVRSNSYEQYF
>-|once|TRBV7-6|TRBJ2-7
TGTGCCAGCAGCTTAGGAAAGGGAGGGGGCTACGAGCAGTACTTC
CASSLGKGGGYEQYF
>TRBD2|-|TRBV7-6|TRBJ2-3
TGTGCCAGCAGCGGAATACTAGCGGGGAGCACAGATACGCAGTATTTT
CASSGILAGSTDTQYF
>-|-|TRBV27|TRBJ2-7
TGTGCCAGCAGTGGCGCGCGGGAGCAGTACTTC
CASSGAREQYF
>-|-|TRBV15|TRBJ2-1
TGTGCCACCAGCAGGTTCCGGGACTACAATGAGCAGTTCTTC
CATSRFRDYNEQFF
>TRBD2|-|TRBV6-1|TRBJ2-1
TGTGCCAGCAGACCCCTAGCGGAGATCAATGAGCAGTTCTTC
CASRPLAEINEQFF
>TRBD2|-|TRBV28|TRBJ2-1
TGTGCCAGCAGTTTACCCGGGAGGGCCCGGGAGCAGTTCTTC
CASSLPGRAREQFF
>TRBD2|few|TRBV4-1|TRBJ2-1
TGCGCCAGCAGCCAAGATAGGTCTAGCGGCTCCTACAATGAGCAGTTCTTC
CASSQDRSSGSYNEQFF
>-|-|TRBV7-6|TRBJ2-7
TGTGCCAGCAGCTACGGCTGGGCTCCTACCTACGAGCAGTACTTC
CASSYGWAPTYEQYF
>-|few|TRBV29-1|TRBJ1-1
TGCAGCGTTGAAGATCTGAGACCTGAAGCTTTCTTT
CSVEDLRPEAFF
>TRBD1|-|TRBV30|TRBJ1-2
TGTGCCTGGAGTGTAATTTCGGGACAGGAGATTGACTATGGCTACACCTTC
CAWSVISGQEIDYGYTF
>-|-|TRBV18|TRBJ2-7
TGTGCCAGCTCCCTCCCGGGACAAAACTACGAGCAGTACTTC
CASSLPGQNYEQYF
>-|-|TRBV11-2|TRBJ2-7
TGTGCCAGCAGCTTAGAGGATGTCTACGAGCAGTACTTC
CASSLEDVYEQYF
>TRBD1|-|TRBV4-3|TRBJ2-7
TGCGCCAGCAGCCAAGAACCAGGGACAGGACCCTACGAGCAGTACTTC
CASSQEPGTGPYEQYF
>-|-|TRBV19|TRBJ2-5
TGTGCCAGTAGTATAATCGGGGGACTGAATCAAGAGACCCAGTACTTC
CASSIIGGLNQETQYF
>-|once|TRBV27|TRBJ2-7
TGTGCCAGCAGTTTAACCCGAGTCGACGAGCAGTACTTC
CASSLTRVDEQYF
>-|-|TRBV9|TRBJ2-1
TGTGCCAGCAGCGTAGCTCAGAAGGATGAGCAGTTCTTC
CASSVAQKDEQFF
>-|-|TRBV10-3|TRBJ2-2
TGTGCCATCAGTTGGGACTCAAACACCGGGGAGCTGTTTTTT
CAISWDSNTGELFF
>TRBD1|-|TRBV5-1|TRBJ2-1
TGCGCCAGCAGCTTGGAGGGACAGGAAGGCAATGAGCAGTTCTTC
CASSLEGQEGNEQFF
>-|-|TRBV11-2|TRBJ2-1
TGTGCCAGCAGCTTAGGCAATGAGCAGTTCTTC
CASSLGNEQFF
>TRBD2|-|TRBV19|TRBJ2-7
TGTGCCACACGACTAGCGGGAGGGCCCAACGAGCAGTACTTC
CATRLAGGPNEQYF
>TRBD1|-|TRBV27|TRBJ2-6
TGTGCCAGCAGTCTAGCCTCCGGGACAGGGGTTTACTCTGGGGCCAACGTCCTGACTTTC
CASSLASGTGVYSGANVLTF
>-|-|TRBV27|TRBJ2-5
TGTGCGAGCAGTTTTAGCGGACCGAGGATGCAAGAGACCCAGTACTTC
CASSFSGPRMQETQYF
>-|-|TRBV28|TRBJ1-2
TGTGCCAGCACCCGCCGTCCCCCCAGCTATGGCTACACCTTC
CASTRRPPSYGYTF
>-|-|TRBV15|TRBJ2-7
TGTGCCACCAGCAGTGATTACTACGACTCCTACGAGCAGTACTTC
CATSSDYYDSYEQYF
>-|-|TRBV7-9|TRBJ2-7
TGTGCCAGCAGCCGCACTCCGTCCGAGCAGTACTTC
CASSRTPSEQYF
>-|-|TRBV28|TRBJ2-6
TGTGCCAGCAGTTTATCACAGACTGGGGCCAACGTCCTGACTTTC
CASSLSQTGANVLTF
>TRBD1|once|TRBV4-3|TRBJ2-7
TGCGCCAGCAGCCAAGGCATGAGGGACAGGCCCTACGAGCAGTACTTC
CASSQGMRDRPYEQYF